This record concerns one TCR beta chain sequence. Per the authors' pipeline: Researchers report that nucleated cell counts were estimated from reference gene primer amplification. The assay was immunoSEQ multiplex PCR, and TCRdb's table has in-frame clones only and misses some. V, J and clone size derive from that table, while D and trimming were established from the DNA sequence. Of over 200,000 clones in the sample, 70% to 90% were seen once. These data belong to a study of blood T cell repertoires in COVID-19. Germline CDR1 and CDR2: MNHEY and SVGAGI. There are 13 residues in the CDR3. Trimming took 5 bases from V and 4 from J, leaving 11 bases between them.

The genes are TRBV6-5 and TRBJ1-1; D is unclear. The specimen was peripheral blood. The TCR comes from a woman aged 25 to 45 who had recovered from COVID-19. The CDR3 DNA is TGTGCCAGCAGTCCCCCCCCGGGCACTGAAGCTTTCTTT. Protein sequence: CASSPPPGTEAFF.